These 23 T cell receptor beta chains came from one sample sequenced in a study of cytomegalovirus exposure and HLA in healthy donors. This PCR relied on a set of 60 Vbeta primers and 13 Jbeta primers. Clones were sequenced by immunoSEQ multiplex PCR, and TCRdb holds only the in-frame ones, with some missing. The sample records 150,000 to 200,000 clones, roughly 88% being singletons. The sequenced sample was PBMCs. These receptors were collected from a man in his late teens or twenties in good health and CMV-seropositive.

The rearrangement joins TRBV12-1 to TRBJ1-2; TRBD1, the table's D call, lacks a check against the DNA. TRBV12-1 is assigned pseudogene status. The CDR3 consists of 16 residues. For the CDR3, the DNA is TGTGCCAGCAGCTTTGCCCAGGGACAGGCTTCTCATGGCTACACCTTC. Encoded protein: CASSFAQGQASHGYTF.

This clone was seen a single time. V gene TRBV5-1 combines with J gene TRBJ2-5, with no clear D. Germline CDR1 reads SGHRS; CDR2 reads YFSETQ. Trimming removed 1 base from V and 2 bases from J, with 9 bases in between. The CDR3 extends over 14 amino acids. The CDR3 DNA sequence: TGCGCCAGCAGCTTGCCCCCGACACAAGAGACCCAGTACTTC. Its translation: CASSLPPTQETQYF.

The V and J genes are TRBV30 and TRBJ1-5; 9 bases align to TRBD1. Per germline, CDR1 GTSNPN and CDR2 SVGIG (reference sequence). J lost 7 bases, V lost 1 base, and 2 bases had no gene match. The CDR3 has 13 residues. The CDR3 DNA is TGTGCCTGGAGTGGGACAGGGGAACAGCCCCAGCATTTT. It is translated as CAWSGTGEQPQHF.

V gene TRBV6-1 combines with J gene TRBJ2-5; 11 nucleotides align to TRBD2. The CDR3 extends over 14 amino acids. The germline CDR1 and CDR2 sequences are MNHNS and SASEGT. V was pared by 6 bases and J by 4 bases, with 4 bases of the junction left unmatched. The CDR3 region has the DNA TGTGCCAGCAGAATAGCGGGGGGGCCAGAGACCCAGTACTTC. Its translation is CASRIAGGPETQYF.

The chain is built from TRBV5-1 and TRBJ2-5; 9 bases map to TRBD2. Germline CDR1 and CDR2: SGHRS and YFSETQ. The CDR3 has 15 residues. The V gene end was trimmed by 0 bases and the J gene end by 4 bases; junction bases not matched to a gene: 4. The CDR3 loop is CASSLGAGGRETQYF. CDR3 coding DNA: TGCGCCAGCAGCTTGGGAGCGGGGGGAAGAGAGACCCAGTACTTC.

This sequence joins TRBV11-2 and TRBJ1-4, with 8 bases identical to TRBD1. In germline, CDR1 is SGHAT, CDR2 FQNNGV. This CDR3 contains 12 residues. The ends lost 11 bases at V and 7 bases at J; junction bases unmatched: 6. CDR3 amino acids: CAGRGTGEKLFF. Here the CDR3 DNA reads TGTGCCGGGAGAGGGACAGGTGAAAAACTGTTTTTT.

This clone has a handful of counts. CDR3 sequence: CASSLGGGADNQPQHF. DNA of the CDR3: TGCGCCAGCAGCCTAGGCGGGGGGGCAGACAATCAGCCCCAGCATTTT. The chain links TRBV4-1 to TRBJ1-5; D perhaps matches TRBD1 (6 bases). Trimming stripped 4 bases from V and 3 bases from J, with 16 bases between. Germline CDR1 reads MGHRA; CDR2 reads YSYEKL. The CDR3 contains 16 residues.

The rearrangement uses TRBV19 and TRBJ2-5, with D maybe TRBD1 (7 bases). Trimming cost V 6 bases and J 4 bases, with 12 bases left between them. The CDR3 consists of 13 residues. Germline loops: CDR1 LNHDA, CDR2 SQIVND (reference sequence). The CDR3 reads CASRNRGGETQYF. The CDR3 bases are TGTGCCAGTAGAAACAGGGGAGGAGAGACCCAGTACTTC.

V gene TRBV9 combines with J gene TRBJ1-2; TRBD1 matches 7 bases. With 4 bases clipped from V and 4 bases from J, the junction kept 10 bases outside the gene matches. The CDR3 is 15 residues long. From germline, CDR1 is SGDLS and CDR2 YYNGEE. This CDR3 reads CASSSRTGGTYGYTF. The CDR3 bases are TGTGCCAGCAGCTCCCGGACAGGTGGGACCTATGGCTACACCTTC.

This sequence joins TRBV6-1 and TRBJ1-6; D remains unclear. The CDR3 spans 15 residues. CDR1 and CDR2 from the germline V gene are MNHNS and SASEGT. Between the trimmed V and J ends, which lost 1 base and 10 bases, there was a span of 14 bases. CDR3 coding DNA: TGTGCCAGCAGTGAAGTCGACCCCCCAGGCTCACCCCTCCACTTT. It yields the protein CASSEVDPPGSPLHF.

The genes are TRBV5-4 and TRBJ1-4; D is unclear. The CDR3 totals 13 residues. Per the germline V gene, CDR1 is SGHNT and CDR2 is YYREEE (reference sequence). V lost 3 bases and J lost 4, with 7 bases in between. The CDR3 sequence is CASSSVLNEKLFF. CDR3 sequence (DNA): TGTGCCAGCAGCTCGGTCCTTAATGAAAAACTGTTTTTT.

This clone was seen only once. This chain uses TRBV19 with TRBJ2-5, with 13 positions matching TRBD2. CDR1 is LNHDA and CDR2 is SQIVND in the germline V gene (reference sequence). J lost 7 bases, V lost 3 bases, and 8 bases had no gene match. The CDR3 totals 16 residues. CDR3 sequence (DNA): TGTGCCAGTAGTATTACTAGCGGGGGGGCCGGAGTGACCCAGTACTTC. This translates into CASSITSGGAGVTQYF.

This chain links TRBV7-2 with TRBJ2-2, with D unclear. V lost 5 bases, J lost 5 bases, and 6 bases lay in between. CDR1 and CDR2 from the germline V gene are SGHTA and FQGNSA. The CDR3 runs to 12 residues. This CDR3 reads CASSPFTGELFF. Here the CDR3 DNA reads TGTGCCAGCAGCCCTTTTACCGGGGAGCTGTTTTTT.

This chain connects TRBV23-1 to TRBJ1-2, with 7 positions matching TRBD1. TRBV23-1 is classed as an ORF, of uncertain function. CDR3 length equals 15 residues. V dropped 2 bases and J dropped 3; count of bases not matched to a gene: 6. The CDR3 DNA sequence: TGCGCCAGCAGTCAACCCGGGACAGAAGACTATGGCTACACCTTC. Translating gives CASSQPGTEDYGYTF.

V and J are TRBV27 and TRBJ2-5; 12 bases fit TRBD2. The germline CDR1 and CDR2 sequences are MNHEY and SMNVEV (reference sequence). With V trimmed by 3 bases and J by 5 bases, 7 bases remained unmatched. CDR3 length: 16 residues. The CDR3 sequence: CASSFLAGGPGETQYF. DNA of the CDR3: TGTGCCAGCAGTTTTCTAGCGGGGGGGCCAGGGGAGACCCAGTACTTC.

The chain uses TRBV2 and TRBJ2-5; D perhaps matches TRBD1 (6 bases). CDR1 is SNHLY, CDR2 FYNNEI, per germline. The V and J ends lost 2 bases and 3 bases respectively, with 10 bases between them. The CDR3 totals 14 residues. The CDR3 bases are TGTGCCAGCAGTGAACTGACAGGAGAAGAGACCCAGTACTTC. Translating it yields CASSELTGEETQYF.

J is TRBJ1-2 and V is TRBV6-5, with TRBD1 matching over 9 bases. The CDR3 is 14 residues long. Germline assignment: CDR1 MNHEY and CDR2 SVGAGI. Trimming removed 7 bases from V and 8 bases from J; junction bases left unmatched: 11. DNA for the CDR3: TGTGCCAGCACCGAACTCTACAGGGGGCGAGGCTACACCTTC. Amino acid sequence: CASTELYRGRGYTF.

Of note for this clone: The CDR3 does not end in the conserved phenylalanine or tryptophan, so this is likely a read error. The limits of the CDR3 on the DNA are not certain, so only TCRdb's listed CDR3 is given. V usage is TRBV27 and J usage is TRBJ1-4; the table's D call of TRBD1 was not tested on the DNA. Counting both end residues, the CDR3 totals 15 amino acids. Germline V CDR1 and CDR2: MNHEY, SMNVEV (reference sequence). The CDR3 sequence: CATSRAGQGPPIVQD.

The chain recombines TRBV9 with TRBJ1-1, with D possibly matching TRBD1 (6 bases). With 3 bases removed from V and 1 base from J, the gap between germline ends came to 13 bases. The germline V gene has CDR1 SGDLS and CDR2 YYNGEE. This CDR3 comprises 15 residues. CDR3 bases: TGTGCCAGCAGCGAGGATGGGGGCGGGAACACTGAAGCTTTCTTT. It yields the protein CASSEDGGGNTEAFF.

The J gene is TRBJ1-2, the V gene TRBV5-1, with 7 bases that match TRBD1. V gave up 1 base and J gave up 7 bases; unmatched junction bases: 1. Germline V CDR1 and CDR2: SGHRS, YFSETQ. This CDR3 spans 12 amino acids. CDR3 sequence (DNA): TGCGCCAGCAGCTTGCGGGACAGTGGCTACACCTTC. This sequence encodes CASSLRDSGYTF.

J is TRBJ1-2 and V is TRBV6-6, with 8 positions matching TRBD1. The germline gives CDR1 MNHNY, CDR2 SVGAGI (reference sequence). Trimming took 6 bases from V and 7 from J; bases not matched to a gene: 10. The length of the CDR3 is 14 residues. The DNA for the CDR3 is TGTGCCAGCAGGCAGGGGCAGGGGGCGGCTGGCTACACCTTC. Amino acids: CASRQGQGAAGYTF.

This chain connects TRBV27 to TRBJ2-2, with 7 bases fitting TRBD1. The trim removed 7 bases at V and 0 bases at J, leaving 5 bases unmatched. Germline assignment: CDR1 MNHEY and CDR2 SMNVEV (reference sequence). The CDR3 sequence is 15 residues long. The CDR3 spells CASNRGGANTGELFF. In nucleotides, the CDR3 is TGTGCCAGCAATAGAGGGGGCGCGAACACCGGGGAGCTGTTTTTT.

V usage is TRBV6-6 and J usage is TRBJ2-5, with 9 nucleotides matching TRBD1. The better agreement between TRBJ2-7 and the DNA end casts doubt on the J call. Germline V gene lookup returns CDR1 MNHNY and CDR2 SVGAGI (reference sequence). CDR3 length: 13 residues. This CDR3 is CASSWTGVNEQYF. CDR3 bases: TGTGCCAGCAGTTGGACAGGGGTGAACGAGCAGTACTTC.